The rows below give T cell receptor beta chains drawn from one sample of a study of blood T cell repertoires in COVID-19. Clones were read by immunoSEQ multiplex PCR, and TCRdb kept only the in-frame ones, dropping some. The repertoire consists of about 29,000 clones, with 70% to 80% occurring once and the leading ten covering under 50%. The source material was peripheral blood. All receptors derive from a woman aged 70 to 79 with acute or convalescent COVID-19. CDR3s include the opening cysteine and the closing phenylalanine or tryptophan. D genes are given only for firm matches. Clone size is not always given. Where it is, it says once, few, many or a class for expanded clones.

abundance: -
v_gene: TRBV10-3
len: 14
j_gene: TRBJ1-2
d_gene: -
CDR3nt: TGTGCCATCAGTGCAGGAGGCACAAACTATGGCTACACCTTC
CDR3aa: CAISAGGTNYGYTF

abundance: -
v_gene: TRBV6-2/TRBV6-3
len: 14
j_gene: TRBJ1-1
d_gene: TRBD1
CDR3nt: TGTGCCAGCAGTTACCTGGACAGGGGGAGTGAAGCTTTCTTT
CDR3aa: CASSYLDRGSEAFF

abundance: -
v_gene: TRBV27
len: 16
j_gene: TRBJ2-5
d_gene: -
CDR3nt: TGTGCCAGCAGTCCCCTAGGGGGGGCTATCCAAGAGACCCAGTACTTC
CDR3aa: CASSPLGGAIQETQYF

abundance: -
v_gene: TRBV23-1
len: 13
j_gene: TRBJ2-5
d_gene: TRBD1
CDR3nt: TGCGCCAGCAGAGGGGACAGGGAAGAGACCCAGTACTTC
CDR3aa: CASRGDREETQYF

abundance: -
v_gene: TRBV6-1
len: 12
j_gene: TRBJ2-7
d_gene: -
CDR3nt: TGTGCCAGCAGTGACAGGGGCTACGAGCAGTACTTC
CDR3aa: CASSDRGYEQYF

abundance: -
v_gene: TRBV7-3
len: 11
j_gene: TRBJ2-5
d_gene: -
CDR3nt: TGTGCCAGCAGCTCTGAAGAGACCCAGTACTTC
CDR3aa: CASSSEETQYF

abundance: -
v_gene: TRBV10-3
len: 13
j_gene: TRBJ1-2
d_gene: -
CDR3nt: TGTGCCATCAGTGGGGGAAGGGAGGAAGGCTACACCTTC
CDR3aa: CAISGGREEGYTF

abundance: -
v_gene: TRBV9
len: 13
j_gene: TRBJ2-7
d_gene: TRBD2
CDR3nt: TGTGCCAGTTCCCTTAGCGGGGACTACGAGCAGTACTTC
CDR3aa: CASSLSGDYEQYF

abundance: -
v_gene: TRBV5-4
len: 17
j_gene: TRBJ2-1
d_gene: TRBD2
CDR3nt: TGTGCCAGCAGCCCGGGACTAGCGGGAGGACCATACAATGAGCAGTTCTTC
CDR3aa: CASSPGLAGGPYNEQFF

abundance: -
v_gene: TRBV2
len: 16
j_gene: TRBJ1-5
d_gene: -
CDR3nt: TGTGCCAGCAAAGGAGAATTCGGGTTACCAAATCAGCCCCAGCATTTT
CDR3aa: CASKGEFGLPNQPQHF

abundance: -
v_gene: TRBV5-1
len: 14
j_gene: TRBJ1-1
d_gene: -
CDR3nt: TGCGCCAGCAGAGGGGCACCGGCGGACACTGAAGCTTTCTTT
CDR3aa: CASRGAPADTEAFF

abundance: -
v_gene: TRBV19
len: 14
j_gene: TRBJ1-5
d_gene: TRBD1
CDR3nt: TGTGCCAGTAGTATAGAACAGGGGGTTGGGCCCCAGCATTTT
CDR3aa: CASSIEQGVGPQHF

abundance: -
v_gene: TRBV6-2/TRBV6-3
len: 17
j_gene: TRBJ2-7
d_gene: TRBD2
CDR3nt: TGTGCCAGCAGTTTCTTGGGACTAGCGGGGGGCTCCTACGAGCAGTACTTC
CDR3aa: CASSFLGLAGGSYEQYF

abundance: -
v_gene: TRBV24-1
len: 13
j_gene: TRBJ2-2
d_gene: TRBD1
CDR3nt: TGTGCCACCAGGACAGGGGAAACCGGGGAGCTGTTTTTT
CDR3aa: CATRTGETGELFF

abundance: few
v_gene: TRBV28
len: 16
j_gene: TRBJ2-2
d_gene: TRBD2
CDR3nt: TGTGCCAGCAGTTTATCTGGCGGGGGTGGGGCCGGGGAGCTGTTTTTT
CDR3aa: CASSLSGGGGAGELFF

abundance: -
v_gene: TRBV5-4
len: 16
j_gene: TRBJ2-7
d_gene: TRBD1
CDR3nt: TGTGCCAGCAGCGTCCGGGACAGTCTTTTTTTCTACGAGCAGTACTTC
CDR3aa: CASSVRDSLFFYEQYF

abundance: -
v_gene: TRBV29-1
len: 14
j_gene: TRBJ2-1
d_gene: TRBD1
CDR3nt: TGCAGCGTTTCGGGACAGGGAGTCTACAATGAGCAGTTCTTC
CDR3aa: CSVSGQGVYNEQFF

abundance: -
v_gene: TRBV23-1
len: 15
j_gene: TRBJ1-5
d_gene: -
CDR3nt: TGCGCCAGCAGTTGTCCCGGGGTTCTCAATCAGCCCCAGCATTTT
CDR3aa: CASSCPGVLNQPQHF

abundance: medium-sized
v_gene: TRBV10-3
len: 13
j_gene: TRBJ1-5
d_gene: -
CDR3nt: TGTGCCATCAGTGAGGGCCACAATCAGCCCCAGCATTTT
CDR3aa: CAISEGHNQPQHF

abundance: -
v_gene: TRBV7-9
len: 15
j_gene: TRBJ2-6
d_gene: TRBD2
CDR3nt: TGTGCCAGCGTACAAGCGGGGTCTGGGGCCAACGTCCTGACTTTC
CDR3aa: CASVQAGSGANVLTF

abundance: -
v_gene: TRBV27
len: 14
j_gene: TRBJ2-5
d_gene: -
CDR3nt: TGTGCCAGCAGTTTAACTCCGGGAAGCGAGACCCAGTACTTC
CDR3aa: CASSLTPGSETQYF

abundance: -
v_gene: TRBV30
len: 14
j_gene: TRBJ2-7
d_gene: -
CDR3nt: TGTGCCTGGAGTAACCGCAGGATGGGCTCCGAGCAGTACTTC
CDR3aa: CAWSNRRMGSEQYF

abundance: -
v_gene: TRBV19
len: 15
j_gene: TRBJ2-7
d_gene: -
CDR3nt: TGTGCCAGTAGTATAGCGGATTCTAGCTCCTACGAGCAGTACTTC
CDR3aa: CASSIADSSSYEQYF

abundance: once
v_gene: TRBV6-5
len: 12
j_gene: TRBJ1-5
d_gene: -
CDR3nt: TGTGCCAGCAACCCCGTGGGGGGGCCCCAGCATTTT
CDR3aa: CASNPVGGPQHF

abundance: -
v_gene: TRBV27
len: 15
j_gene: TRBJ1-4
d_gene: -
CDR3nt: TGTGCCAGCACCCCTCGGTGGGGGGAGGGTGAAAAACTGTTTTTT
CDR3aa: CASTPRWGEGEKLFF

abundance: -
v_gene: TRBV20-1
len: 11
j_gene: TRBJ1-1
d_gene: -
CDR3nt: TGCAGTGCTAGATCATCAGGGGCGGCGCCGTTT
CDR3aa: CSARSSGAAPF

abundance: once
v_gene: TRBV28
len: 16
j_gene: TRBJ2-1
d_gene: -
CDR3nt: TGTGCCAGCAGCCAAACGGGGCGGGGAATCTACAATGAGCAGTTCTTC
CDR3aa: CASSQTGRGIYNEQFF

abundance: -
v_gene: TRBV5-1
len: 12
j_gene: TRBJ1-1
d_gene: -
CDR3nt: TGCGCCAGCAGCAAGGGAGAGACTGAAGCTTTCTTT
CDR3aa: CASSKGETEAFF

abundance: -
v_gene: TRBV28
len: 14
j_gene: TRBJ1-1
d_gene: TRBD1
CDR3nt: TGTGCCAGCAGAGATGTACAGGGGACCACTGAAGCTTTCTTT
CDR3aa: CASRDVQGTTEAFF

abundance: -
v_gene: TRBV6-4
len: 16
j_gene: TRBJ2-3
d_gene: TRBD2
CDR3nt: TGTGCCAGCAGTGACTCAGCGGGAGGGCCGACAGATACGCAGTATTTT
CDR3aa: CASSDSAGGPTDTQYF

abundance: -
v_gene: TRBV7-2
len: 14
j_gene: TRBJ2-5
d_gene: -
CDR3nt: TGTGCCAGCAGCTTTGGGGCCAACCAAGAGACCCAGTACTTC
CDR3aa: CASSFGANQETQYF

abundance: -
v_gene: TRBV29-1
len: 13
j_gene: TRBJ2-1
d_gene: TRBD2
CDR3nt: TGCAGCGTTGAAGGAGCGGGAGGTTTCGAGCAGTTCTTC
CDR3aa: CSVEGAGGFEQFF

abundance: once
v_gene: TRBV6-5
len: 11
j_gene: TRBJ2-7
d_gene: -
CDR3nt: TGTGCCAGCAGTTACCTATACGAGCAGTACTTC
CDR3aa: CASSYLYEQYF

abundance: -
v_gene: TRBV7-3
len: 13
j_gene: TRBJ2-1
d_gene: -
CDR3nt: TGTGCCAGCAGCTTCGCTGGGCCTGATGAGCAGTTCTTC
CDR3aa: CASSFAGPDEQFF

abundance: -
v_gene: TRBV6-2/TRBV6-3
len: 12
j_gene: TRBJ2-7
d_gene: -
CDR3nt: TGTGCCAGCAGTCCCGGGGACTACGAGCAGTACTTC
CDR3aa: CASSPGDYEQYF

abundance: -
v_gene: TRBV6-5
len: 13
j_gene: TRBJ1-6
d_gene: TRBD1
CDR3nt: TGTGCCATCGGACAGGGCTATAATTCACCCCTCCACTTT
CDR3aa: CAIGQGYNSPLHF

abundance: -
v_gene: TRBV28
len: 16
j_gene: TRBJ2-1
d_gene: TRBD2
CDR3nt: TGTGCCAGCAGTTTTGGATATACTAGCGGGGGGAATGAGCAGTTCTTC
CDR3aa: CASSFGYTSGGNEQFF

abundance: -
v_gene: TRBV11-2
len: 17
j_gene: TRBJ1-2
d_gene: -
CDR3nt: TGTGCCAGCAGCTTAACGAGAAGGGGTATCGGGGGGTATGGCTACACCTTC
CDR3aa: CASSLTRRGIGGYGYTF

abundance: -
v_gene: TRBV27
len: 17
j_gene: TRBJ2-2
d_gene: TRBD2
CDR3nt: TGTGCCAGCAGTTTATTTGCGGGGGGGCCTAGGACCGGGGAGCTGTTTTTT
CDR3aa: CASSLFAGGPRTGELFF

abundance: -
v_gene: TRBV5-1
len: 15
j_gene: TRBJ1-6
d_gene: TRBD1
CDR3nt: TGCGCCAGCAGCAGAACCGGGACAGAGAATTCACCCCTCCACTTT
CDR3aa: CASSRTGTENSPLHF

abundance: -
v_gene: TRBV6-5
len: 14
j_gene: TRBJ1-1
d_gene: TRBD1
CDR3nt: TGTGCCAGCAGTCCTGGGACAGGGAACACTGAAGCTTTCTTT
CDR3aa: CASSPGTGNTEAFF

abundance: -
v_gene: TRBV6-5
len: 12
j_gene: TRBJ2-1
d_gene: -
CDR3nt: TGTGCCAGCACCACGATTGGAGGTGAGCAGTTCTTC
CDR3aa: CASTTIGGEQFF

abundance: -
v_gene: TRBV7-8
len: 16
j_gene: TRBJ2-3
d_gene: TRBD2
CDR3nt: TGTGCCAGCAGCTTAGAACTAGCGGGACGGAGAGATACGCAGTATTTT
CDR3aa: CASSLELAGRRDTQYF

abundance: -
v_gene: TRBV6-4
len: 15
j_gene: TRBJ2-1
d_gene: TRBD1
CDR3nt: TGTGCCAGCAGTTTACAGGGGAGCTCCTACAATGAGCAGTTCTTC
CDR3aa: CASSLQGSSYNEQFF

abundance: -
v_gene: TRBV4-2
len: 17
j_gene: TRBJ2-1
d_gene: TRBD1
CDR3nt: TGTGCCAGCAGCCAAGAGAATAACCCTACAGGGGGCAATGAGCAGTTCTTC
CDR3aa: CASSQENNPTGGNEQFF

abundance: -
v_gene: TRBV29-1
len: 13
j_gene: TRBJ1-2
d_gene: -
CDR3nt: TGCAGCGTGAAGACGGGTATGGCCTATGGCTACACCTTC
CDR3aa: CSVKTGMAYGYTF

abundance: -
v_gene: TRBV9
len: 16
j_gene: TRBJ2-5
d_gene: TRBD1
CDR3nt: TGTGCCAGCAGCGGCAGGGGACAGGGGGAGAAAGAGACCCAGTACTTC
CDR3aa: CASSGRGQGEKETQYF

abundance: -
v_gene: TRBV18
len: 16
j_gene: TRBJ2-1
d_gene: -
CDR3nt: TGTGCCAGCTCTACCCTGGACTTTATCTCCTACAATGAGCAGTTCTTC
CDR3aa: CASSTLDFISYNEQFF

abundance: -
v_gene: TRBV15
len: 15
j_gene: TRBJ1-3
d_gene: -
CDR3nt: TGTGCCACCAGCAGAGATCTCAGTACTGGAAACACCATATATTTT
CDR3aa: CATSRDLSTGNTIYF

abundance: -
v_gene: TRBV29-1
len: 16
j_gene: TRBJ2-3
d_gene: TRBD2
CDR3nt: TGCAGCGTTATGCGTTTGGGGGGAGGGAGCACAGATACGCAGTATTTT
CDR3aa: CSVMRLGGGSTDTQYF

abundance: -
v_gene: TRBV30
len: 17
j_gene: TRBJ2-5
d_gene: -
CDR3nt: TGTGCCTGGAGGGACAGACGGCCCTCTTCTTTTAAAGAGACCCAGTACTTC
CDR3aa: CAWRDRRPSSFKETQYF

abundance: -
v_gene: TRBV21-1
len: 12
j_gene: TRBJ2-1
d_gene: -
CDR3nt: TGTGCCAGCGAATTAGGGGGGACAGCCCAGTTCTTC
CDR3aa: CASELGGTAQFF

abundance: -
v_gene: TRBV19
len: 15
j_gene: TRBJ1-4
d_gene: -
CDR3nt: TGTGCCAGTAGTATAATTACAGGGCGCCGTGAAAAACTGTTTTTT
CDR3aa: CASSIITGRREKLFF

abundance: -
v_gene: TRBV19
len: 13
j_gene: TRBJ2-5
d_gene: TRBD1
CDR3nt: TGTGCCAGCCCGGGACAGGAAGGGGAGACCCAGTACTTC
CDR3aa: CASPGQEGETQYF

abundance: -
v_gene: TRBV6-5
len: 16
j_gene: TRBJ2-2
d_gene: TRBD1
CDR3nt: TGTGCCAGCAGTTACGCCGGGACAGGGGGCACCGGGGAGCTGTTTTTT
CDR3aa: CASSYAGTGGTGELFF

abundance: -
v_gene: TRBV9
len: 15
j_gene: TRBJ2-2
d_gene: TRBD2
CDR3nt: TGTGCCAGCAGCTCGAGGACTAGCGGGGCTGGGGAGCTGTTTTTT
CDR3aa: CASSSRTSGAGELFF

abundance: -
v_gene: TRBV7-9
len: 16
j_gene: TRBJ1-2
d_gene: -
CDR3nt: TGTGCCAGCAGCTTAGAGGTCAGGGAAGCTTTTTTTGGCTACACCTTC
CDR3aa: CASSLEVREAFFGYTF

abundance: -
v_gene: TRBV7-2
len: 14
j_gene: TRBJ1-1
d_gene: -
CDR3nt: TGTGCCAGCAGCTTACAGGGGTCCTACACTGAAGCTTTCTTT
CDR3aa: CASSLQGSYTEAFF

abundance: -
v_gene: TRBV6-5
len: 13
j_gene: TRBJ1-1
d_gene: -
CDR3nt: TGTGCCAGCACCCGATACAAGAACACTGAAGCTTTCTTT
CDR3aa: CASTRYKNTEAFF

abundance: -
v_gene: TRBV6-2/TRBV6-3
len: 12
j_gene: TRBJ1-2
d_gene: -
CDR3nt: TGTGCCAGCAGCCTCGCCAGGGTTGGCTACACCTTC
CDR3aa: CASSLARVGYTF